This TCR beta chain was captured by sequencing in a study of shared clonotypes between healthy human individuals. CDR1 is SNHLY and CDR2 is FYNNEI in the germline V gene. The CDR3 loop spans 17 amino acids. J was trimmed by 3 bases and V by 5 bases; bases with no gene match: 8. A remark on this clone: What it binds is unknown.

Once extracted for a subset, genomic DNA was divided evenly among several immunoSEQ plates. The assay was immunoSEQ multiplex PCR, and TCRdb's table has in-frame clones only and misses some. Counted here are 2 million to 2.5 million clones, nearly 97% occurring once; the ten biggest clones make up over 0.1%. Findings of the study overall: Inspection by rarefaction showed sorted-subset sequencing to be incomplete despite large depth. Clonotypes not shared had lower generation probabilities than those common to all four donors.

Input material: naive CD4+ T cells sorted from blood. Stated subset: CD45RA+ positively selected. V and J are TRBV2 and TRBJ2-3, with 13 bases lining up with TRBD2. The TCR was taken from a man between 18 and 35 years old in good health. The CDR3 region is CASSWTSGGLGTDTQYF. CDR3 in DNA: TGTGCCAGCAGTTGGACTAGCGGGGGCCTAGGTACAGATACGCAGTATTTT.